The entry below gives a single TCR beta chain sequence along with its context. What it binds is unknown. The entry originates in a study of graft-versus-host responses after intestinal transplantation. The overall study: Each patient got anti-thymocyte globulin induction, then tacrolimus and steroids for roughly 3 years. Study findings and constraints: Recipient marrow harbored GvH clones, some of which surfaced first in ileum or blood. Some patients had graft-donor T cell macrochimerism, and their allografts showed high graft-versus-host to host-versus-graft clonal ratios.

Clones were read by immunoSEQ multiplex PCR, and TCRdb kept only the in-frame ones, dropping some. The sample yields 77,000 or so clones, about 94% seen once. CDR1 is SGHTA, CDR2 FQGTGA, per germline. Between the trimmed V and J ends, which lost 2 bases and 0 bases, there was a span of 8 bases. The CDR3 is 14 amino acids. This clonotype originated in a human donor who received an intestinal transplant. This chain uses TRBV7-3 with TRBJ2-7, with D uncertain. This specimen was unstimulated CD8+ T cells sorted from spleen or lymph node cells, taken before intestinal transplant. CDR3 region: CASSLLPASYEQYF. In DNA form, the CDR3 reads TGTGCCAGCAGCTTACTCCCCGCCTCCTACGAGCAGTACTTC.